This T cell receptor beta chain was recovered during a study of T cells in Graves' hyperthyroidism and ophthalmopathy. Authors of the study amplified TCR beta CDR3 regions from RNA transcripts. First-round RT-PCR with HTBI primers amplified the TCR CDR3 region. TCRdb called the multiplex PCR reads again in MiXCR, with one record for every CDR3 protein. Of more than 650,000 distinct CDR3 sequences in the sample, about 15% were seen once. This clonotype has just a few counts. CDR1 KGHSH and CDR2 LQKENI come from the germline V gene. J lost 0 bases, V lost 0 bases, and 1 base had no gene match. The CDR3 consists of 16 residues.

This TCR was sampled from a woman under 30 with Graves' hyperthyroidism. Source material: blood. This sequence joins TRBV18 and TRBJ2-3, with 9 positions matching TRBD1. CDR3 DNA: TGTGCCAGCTCACCACCCGGACAGGGGAGCACAGATACGCAGTATTTT. This sequence encodes CASSPPGQGSTDTQYF.